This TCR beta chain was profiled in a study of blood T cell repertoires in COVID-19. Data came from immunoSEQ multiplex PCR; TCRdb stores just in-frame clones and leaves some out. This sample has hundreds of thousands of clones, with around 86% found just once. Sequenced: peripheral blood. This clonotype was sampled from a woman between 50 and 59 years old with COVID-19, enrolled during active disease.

The CDR3 coding sequence is TGTGCCAGGACAACCCCGACAGGGGGCACGGACATTCAGTACTTC. It is translated as CARTTPTGGTDIQYF. The V gene is TRBV5-3, the J gene TRBJ2-4, with 10 bases fitting TRBD1. TRBV5-3 is an ORF; its function is uncertain. With V trimmed by 8 bases and J by 8 bases, 13 bases remained unmatched. This CDR3 comprises 15 residues.